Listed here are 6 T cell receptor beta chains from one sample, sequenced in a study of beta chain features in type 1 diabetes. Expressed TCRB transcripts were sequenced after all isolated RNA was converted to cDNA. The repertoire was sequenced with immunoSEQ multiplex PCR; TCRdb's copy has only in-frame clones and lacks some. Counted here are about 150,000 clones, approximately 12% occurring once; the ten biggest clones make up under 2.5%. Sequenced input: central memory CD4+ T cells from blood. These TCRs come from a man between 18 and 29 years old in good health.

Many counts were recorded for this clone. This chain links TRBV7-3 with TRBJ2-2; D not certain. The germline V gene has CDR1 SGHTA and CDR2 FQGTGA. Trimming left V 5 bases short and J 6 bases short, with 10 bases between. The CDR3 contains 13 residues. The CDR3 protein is CASSPQAAGELFF. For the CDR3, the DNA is TGTGCCAGCAGCCCGCAGGCAGCCGGGGAGCTGTTTTTT.

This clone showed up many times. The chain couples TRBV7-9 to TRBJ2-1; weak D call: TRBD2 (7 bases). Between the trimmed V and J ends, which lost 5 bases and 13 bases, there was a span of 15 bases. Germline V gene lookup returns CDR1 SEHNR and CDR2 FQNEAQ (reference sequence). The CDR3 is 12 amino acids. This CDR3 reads CASSQRGAEQFF. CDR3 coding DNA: TGTGCCAGCAGCCAACGGGGGGCAGAACAGTTCTTC. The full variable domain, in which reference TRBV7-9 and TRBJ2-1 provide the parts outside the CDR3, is DTGVSQNPRHKITKRGQNVTFRCDPISEHNRLYWYRQTLGQGPEFLTYFQNEAQLEKSRLLSDRFSAERPKGSFSTLEIQRTEQGDSAMYLCASSQRGAEQFFGPGTRLTVL.

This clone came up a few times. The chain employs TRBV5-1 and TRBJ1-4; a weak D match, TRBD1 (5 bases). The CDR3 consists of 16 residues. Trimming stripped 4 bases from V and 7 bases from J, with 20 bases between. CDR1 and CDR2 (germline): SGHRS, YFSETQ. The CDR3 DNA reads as TGCGCCAGCAGCCTTCAGGGCAGTCCAACATTTGAAAAACTGTTTTTT. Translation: CASSLQGSPTFEKLFF.

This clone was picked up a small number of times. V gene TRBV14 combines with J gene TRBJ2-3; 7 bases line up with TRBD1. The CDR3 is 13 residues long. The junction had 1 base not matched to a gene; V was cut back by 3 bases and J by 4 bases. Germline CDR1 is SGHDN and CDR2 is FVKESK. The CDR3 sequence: CASSQTGPDTQYF. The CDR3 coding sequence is TGTGCCAGCAGCCAGACAGGGCCAGATACGCAGTATTTT.

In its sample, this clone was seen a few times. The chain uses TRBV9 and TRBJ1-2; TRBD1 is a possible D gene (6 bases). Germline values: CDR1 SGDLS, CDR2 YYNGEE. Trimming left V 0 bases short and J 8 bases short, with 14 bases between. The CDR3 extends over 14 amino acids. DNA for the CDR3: TGTGCCAGCAGCGTAGAAGTGGGGGCGCAGGGCTACACCTTC. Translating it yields CASSVEVGAQGYTF.

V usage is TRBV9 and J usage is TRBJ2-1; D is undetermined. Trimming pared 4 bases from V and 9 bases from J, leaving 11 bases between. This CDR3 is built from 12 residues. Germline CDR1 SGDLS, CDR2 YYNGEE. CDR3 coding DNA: TGTGCCAGCAGCCTCCCCGTGGTTGAGCAGTTCTTC. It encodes CASSLPVVEQFF.